The 21 T cell receptor beta chains in this list originate from one sample, sequenced in a study of T cell responses to AZD1222 COVID-19 vaccine. Here immunoSEQ multiplex PCR was the method, and the copy in TCRdb shows in-frame clones only, minus some. The sample yields about 110,000 clones, around 90% seen once. The sample consisted of peripheral blood, taken on day 0 of AZD1222 vaccination. These receptor sequences come from an adult in good health.

J is TRBJ2-7 and V is TRBV6-1; TRBD2 is a possible D gene (6 bases). The CDR3 runs to 15 residues. Trimming took 5 bases from V and 3 from J, leaving 17 bases between them. Germline V gene sequence: CDR1 MNHNS, CDR2 SASEGT. The CDR3 DNA sequence: TGTGCCAGCAGTTTCGATCCTAGCGCTCTCTACGAGCAGTACTTC. It is translated as CASSFDPSALYEQYF.

Comment on this clone: Germline is not matched at one junction end, which may reflect a read error. The rearrangement uses TRBV6-2 or TRBV6-3 and TRBJ2-1, with D uncertain. Per germline, CDR1 MNHEY and CDR2 SVGEGT. This CDR3 has 14 residues. CDR3 nucleotides: TGTGCCAGCAGTTACTCGAAATATTCGGCAGGTAGACTCTTC. As protein: CASSYSKYSAGRLF.

The chain is built from TRBV29-1 and TRBJ2-3, with D perhaps matching TRBD1 (7 bases). CDR1 and CDR2 (germline): SQVTM, ANQGSEA. The CDR3 has 13 amino acids. The V gene lost 8 bases and the J gene lost 7 bases, with 19 bases spanning the gap. CDR3 bases: TGCAGCACCCCATCAGGGGGGCCTCATACGCAGTATTTT. This translates into CSTPSGGPHTQYF.

This chain connects TRBV6-1 to TRBJ2-7, with D possibly TRBD1 on 6 matching bases. Trimming removed 0 bases at V and 3 bases at J, with 9 bases between. The CDR3 has 14 amino acids. Germline loops: CDR1 MNHNS, CDR2 SASEGT. DNA for the CDR3: TGTGCCAGCAGTGAAGCGTGGACAGACTACGAGCAGTACTTC. This gives the protein CASSEAWTDYEQYF.

This rearrangement joins TRBV28 to TRBJ2-7, with 9 bases fitting TRBD1. The length of the CDR3 is 15 residues. The junction had 11 bases not matched to a gene; V was cut back by 7 bases and J by 4 bases. The germline V gene has CDR1 MDHEN and CDR2 SYDVKM. The CDR3 DNA reads TGTGCCAGCATGCGAGGGGACAGGGTTTCGTACGAGCAGTACTTC. This translates into CASMRGDRVSYEQYF.

Points on this clone: The CDR3 carries no conserved terminal phenylalanine or tryptophan, so it likely arises from a read error. The DNA is omitted, as the CDR3 cannot be located on it reliably, and the CDR3 follows TCRdb's listing. The chain links TRBV6-5 to TRBJ1-2; TRBD1 is the table's D call and was not checked against the DNA. The CDR3 has 12 residues if both end residues are counted. Per germline, CDR1 MNHEY and CDR2 SVGAGI. The CDR3 here is CASRDTGQPAEV.

The gene calls are TRBV9 and TRBJ2-3; possible D gene TRBD2, 7 bases. The CDR3 runs 17 residues. Germline V CDR1 and CDR2: SGDLS, YYNGEE. Trimming removed 3 bases at V and 2 bases at J, with 19 bases between. CDR3: CASSARGRAEVTDTQYF. DNA of the CDR3: TGTGCCAGCAGCGCGAGGGGGAGGGCCGAGGTCACAGATACGCAGTATTTT.

The CDR3 DNA is TGTGCCAGCAGTTACTCGATGACGGCCTATGGCTACACCTTC. This translates into CASSYSMTAYGYTF. The chain employs TRBV6-2 or TRBV6-3 and TRBJ1-2; D not resolved. In germline, CDR1 is MNHEY, CDR2 SVGEGT. The CDR3 extends over 14 amino acids. Trimming removed 0 bases at V and 4 bases at J, with 9 bases between.

The chain has TRBV5-1 and TRBJ2-7; the D is unclear. The CDR3 contains 16 residues. The V end was cut by 4 bases, the J end by 0 bases, with 17 bases between. The germline V gene encodes CDR1 SGHRS and CDR2 YFSETQ. The CDR3 bases are TGCGCCAGCAGCCCTACCGGACGGAGCCTCTCCTACGAGCAGTACTTC. Translated, it gives CASSPTGRSLSYEQYF.

The V and J genes are TRBV4-2 and TRBJ1-5, with a weak D call TRBD1 (6 bases). The CDR3 runs to 15 residues. The V gene's germline CDR1 is LGHNA and CDR2 YNFKEQ. V gave up 3 bases and J gave up 8 bases, with 17 bases separating them. In nucleotides, the CDR3 is TGTGCCAGCAGCCAGCAGGGACATCCTAAAGAGCCCCAGCATTTT. This encodes CASSQQGHPKEPQHF.

In its sample, this clone was seen once. V is TRBV7-9 and J is TRBJ1-5; possible D gene TRBD1, 6 bases. CDR3 length equals 13 residues. Trimming took 5 bases from V and 5 from J, leaving 10 bases between them. CDR1 is SEHNR, CDR2 FQNEAQ, per germline (reference sequence). CDR3 residues: CASSNGQYQPQHF. CDR3 coding DNA: TGTGCCAGCAGCAACGGACAGTATCAGCCCCAGCATTTT.

This clone has only one observation. This sequence joins TRBV4-1 and TRBJ1-1, with 7 bases fitting TRBD1. Germline values: CDR1 MGHRA, CDR2 YSYEKL. This CDR3 has 14 residues. The V segment lost 5 bases and the J segment 6 bases; nucleotides outside the gene matches: 9. CDR3 loop: CASSLRQGAPEAFF. For the CDR3, the DNA is TGCGCCAGCAGCTTACGACAGGGAGCCCCTGAAGCTTTCTTT.

J is TRBJ2-2 and V is TRBV18; the match to TRBD1 covers 9 bases. Germline CDR1 is KGHSH and CDR2 is LQKENI. The CDR3 contains 18 residues. V was pared by 1 base and J by 6 bases, with 12 bases of the junction left unmatched. CDR3 residues: CASSPLTRTGDEAGELFF. In nucleotides, the CDR3 is TGTGCCAGCTCACCACTTACCCGGACAGGGGATGAGGCCGGGGAGCTGTTTTTT.

This rearrangement joins TRBV5-4 to TRBJ1-1; no firm D call. The V end was cut by 0 bases, the J end by 1 base, with 13 bases between. There are 16 residues in the CDR3. CDR1 is SGHNT and CDR2 is YYREEE in the germline V gene (reference sequence). DNA of the CDR3: TGTGCCAGCAGCTTGGGCGCCCTCAATTCGAACACTGAAGCTTTCTTT. It codes for CASSLGALNSNTEAFF.

This clone was counted a few times. The chain is built from TRBV7-3 and TRBJ2-3, with D uncertain. CDR3 size: 13 residues. V lost 5 bases, J lost 0 bases, and 6 bases lay in between. Germline V gene data show CDR1 as SGHTA and CDR2 as FQGTGA. This CDR3 reads CASSPTSTDTQYF. CDR3 nucleotide sequence: TGTGCCAGCAGCCCAACTAGCACAGATACGCAGTATTTT.

This sequence joins TRBV18 and TRBJ2-3, with D possibly matching TRBD2 (6 bases). V lost 1 base and J lost 5, with 13 bases in between. Germline V gives CDR1 KGHSH, CDR2 LQKENI. The CDR3 is 15 residues long. The CDR3 DNA is TGTGCCAGCTCACCACAGGGTACCGGGGGAGATACGCAGTATTTT. Encoded protein: CASSPQGTGGDTQYF. The whole variable domain, filled in from reference TRBV18 and TRBJ2-3, reads NAGVMQNPRHLVRRRGQEARLRCSPMKGHSHVYWYRQLPEEGLKFMVYLQKENIIDESGMPKERFSAEFPKEGPSILRIQQVVRGDSAAYFCASSPQGTGGDTQYFGPGTRLTVL.

The rearrangement links TRBV27 to TRBJ2-3; 9 positions match TRBD2. The CDR3 is made up of 16 amino acids. CDR1 MNHEY and CDR2 SMNVEV come from the germline V gene (reference sequence). Losses at the gene ends were 5 bases for V and 6 bases for J; bases not matched to a gene: 12. DNA for the CDR3: TGTGCCAGCAGTAAATTAGCGGGAGTTGGTGCGGATACGCAGTATTTT. Translating gives CASSKLAGVGADTQYF.

The chain joins TRBV6-2 or TRBV6-3 to TRBJ2-3; 9 bases are a match to TRBD2. CDR3 size: 14 residues. V dropped 6 bases and J dropped 8; count of bases not matched to a gene: 9. Germline V gives CDR1 MNHEY, CDR2 SVGEGT. CDR3 in DNA: TGTGCCAGCAGCCAAGCTAGCGGGAAGGGTACGCAGTATTTT. Amino acid sequence: CASSQASGKGTQYF.

The chain combines TRBV6-6 with TRBJ2-2; D might be TRBD2 (6 bases). V lost 6 bases, J lost 0 bases, and 11 bases lay in between. In germline, CDR1 is MNHNY, CDR2 SVGAGI (reference sequence). The CDR3 contains 15 residues. As DNA, the CDR3 is TGTGCCAGCAGACCCGGGAGTCCGAACACCGGGGAGCTGTTTTTT. It specifies CASRPGSPNTGELFF.

The chain employs TRBV7-2 and TRBJ2-7, with no clear D. This CDR3 comprises 12 residues. Germline V gene data show CDR1 as SGHTA and CDR2 as FQGNSA. Trimming took 2 bases from V and 3 from J, leaving 5 bases between them. The CDR3 region has the DNA TGTGCCAGCAGCTTAAATGACTACGAGCAGTACTTC. Translated, it gives CASSLNDYEQYF.

This chain links TRBV28 with TRBJ2-7, with 7 bases that match TRBD2. With 7 bases clipped from V and 0 bases from J, the junction kept 6 bases outside the gene matches. The CDR3 has 14 residues. Germline CDR1 and CDR2: MDHEN and SYDVKM. The CDR3 region is CASTVGGSSYEQYF. The CDR3 nucleotides read TGTGCCAGCACCGTGGGGGGGAGCTCCTACGAGCAGTACTTC.